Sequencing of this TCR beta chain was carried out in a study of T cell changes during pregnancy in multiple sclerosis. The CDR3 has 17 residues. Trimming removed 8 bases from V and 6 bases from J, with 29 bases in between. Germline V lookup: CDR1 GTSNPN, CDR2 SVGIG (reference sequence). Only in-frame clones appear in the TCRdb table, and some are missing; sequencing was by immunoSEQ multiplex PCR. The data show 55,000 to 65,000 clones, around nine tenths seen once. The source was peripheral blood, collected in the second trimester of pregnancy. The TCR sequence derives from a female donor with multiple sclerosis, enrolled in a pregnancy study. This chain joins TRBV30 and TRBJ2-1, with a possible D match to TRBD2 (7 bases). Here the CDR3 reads CAGGGGLGVLAFNEQFF. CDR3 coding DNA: TGTGCCGGGGGAGGGGGGTTAGGGGTTTTAGCCTTCAATGAGCAGTTCTTC.